Shown below are 13 T cell receptor beta chains from a single sample sequenced in a study of cytomegalovirus exposure and HLA in healthy donors. 60 Vbeta and 13 Jbeta primers were used in PCR. Clones were sequenced by immunoSEQ multiplex PCR, and TCRdb holds only the in-frame ones, with some missing. The sample has 75,000 to 95,000 clones; the top ten hold around 1.6%. Sample: PBMCs. The receptors derive from a woman in her sixties in good health and CMV-seronegative.

This rearrangement joins TRBV5-1 to TRBJ2-3, with D perhaps TRBD2 (6 bases). The germline V gene encodes CDR1 SGHRS and CDR2 YFSETQ. This CDR3 region has 14 residues. The V end was cut by 5 bases, the J end by 1 base, with 11 bases between. CDR3 nucleotide sequence: TGCGCCAGCAGTCTGCCGGGGGGCACAGATACGCAGTATTTT. It specifies CASSLPGGTDTQYF.

The rearrangement joins TRBV28 to TRBJ1-5; TRBD1 aligns across 10 bases. The V segment lost 3 bases and the J segment 0 bases; nucleotides outside the gene matches: 5. This CDR3 region has 17 residues. From germline, CDR1 is MDHEN and CDR2 SYDVKM. The CDR3 nucleotides read TGTGCCAGCAGTTTGGGGACAGGGGCCACTAGCAATCAGCCCCAGCATTTT. It is translated as CASSLGTGATSNQPQHF.

CDR3 loop: CASSGSGNQPQHF. In DNA form, the CDR3 reads TGTGCCAGTAGTGGGTCAGGGAATCAGCCCCAGCATTTT. The J gene is TRBJ1-5, the V gene TRBV19, with D possibly matching TRBD1 (5 bases). CDR1 is LNHDA and CDR2 is SQIVND in the germline V gene (reference sequence). Trimming removed 5 bases at V and 4 bases at J, with 9 bases between. The CDR3 extends over 13 amino acids. Filled out from reference TRBV19 and TRBJ1-5, the complete variable domain reads DGGITQSPKYLFRKEGQNVTLSCEQNLNHDAMYWYRQDPGQGLRLIYYSQIVNDFQKGDIAEGYSVSREKKESFPLTVTSAQKNPTAFYLCASSGSGNQPQHFGDGTRLSIL.

The genes are TRBV6-1 and TRBJ2-2, with D possibly being TRBD1 (6 bases). The germline CDR1 and CDR2 sequences are MNHNS and SASEGT. Trimming shortened V by 7 bases and J by 5 bases, and 17 bases separated the two germline ends. This CDR3 region has 15 residues. CDR3 in DNA: TGTGCCAGCATCCTACGGCAGGGGACAACCGGGGAGCTGTTTTTT. Its protein is CASILRQGTTGELFF.

This chain joins TRBV28 and TRBJ2-7; D possibly corresponds to TRBD1 (6 bases). Trimming took 5 bases from V and 12 from J, leaving 17 bases between them. From germline, CDR1 is MDHEN and CDR2 SYDVKM. This CDR3 has 12 residues. The CDR3 protein is CASSPRPGVAYF. The CDR3 DNA is TGTGCCAGCAGTCCACGTCCAGGGGTGGCGTACTTC. Supplemented by reference TRBV28 and TRBJ2-7, the full variable domain reads DVKVTQSSRYLVKRTGEKVFLECVQDMDHENMFWYRQDPGLGLRLIYFSYDVKMKEKGDIPEGYSVSREKKERFSLILESASTNQTSMYLCASSPRPGVAYFGPGTRLTVT.

The chain employs TRBV16 and TRBJ2-1; weak D call: TRBD1 (6 bases). The germline V gene has CDR1 KGHSY and CDR2 FQNENV. The CDR3 sequence is 16 residues long. V lost 4 bases and J lost 7, with 20 bases in between. CDR3 sequence: CASSPTGEGRGNEQFF. The CDR3 bases are TGTGCCAGCAGCCCTACAGGTGAGGGCAGGGGTAATGAGCAGTTCTTC.

V is TRBV4-1 and J is TRBJ2-7; TRBD2 matches at 8 bases. The CDR3 is made up of 18 amino acids. Germline CDR1 and CDR2: MGHRA and YSYEKL. Trimming took 2 bases from V and 1 from J; bases not matched to a gene: 13. CDR3 bases: TGCGCCAGCAGCCAACCTTCTACGGGGACTAGTCGGTCCTACGAGCAGTACTTC. As protein: CASSQPSTGTSRSYEQYF.

The chain carries TRBV7-9 and TRBJ2-7; weak D call: TRBD1 (6 bases). Germline V CDR1 and CDR2: SEHNR, FQNEAQ (reference sequence). This CDR3 has 13 residues. The V and J ends lost 1 base and 12 bases respectively, with 16 bases between them. For the CDR3, the DNA is TGTGCCAGCAGCTTAGGGACAGCCCCCCAGTGGTACTTC. This codes for CASSLGTAPQWYF.

This sequence joins TRBV11-2 and TRBJ2-7; possibly TRBD2 for D (7 bases). Germline CDR1 and CDR2: SGHAT and FQNNGV. The CDR3 has 14 amino acids. The V end lost 2 bases, the J end lost 2 bases, and 10 bases lay between the germline ends. The CDR3 DNA sequence: TGTGCCAGCAGCTTAAGCGGGGACACCTACGAGCAGTACTTC. Protein: CASSLSGDTYEQYF.

The chain carries TRBV9 and TRBJ2-2; D unclear. V dropped 1 base and J dropped 0 bases, with 7 bases sitting between them. Germline CDR1 reads SGDLS; CDR2 reads YYNGEE. The length of the CDR3 is 15 residues. The CDR3 DNA sequence: TGTGCCAGCAGCGTAACATCGACGAACACCGGGGAGCTGTTTTTT. Protein: CASSVTSTNTGELFF. Together with reference TRBV9 and TRBJ2-2, the CDR3 gives the full variable domain: DSGVTQTPKHLITATGQRVTLRCSPRSGDLSVYWYQQSLDQGLQFLIQYYNGEERAKGNILERFSAQQFPDLHSELNLSSLELGDSALYFCASSVTSTNTGELFFGEGSRLTVL.

The V and J genes are TRBV28 and TRBJ1-5; D ambiguous. The CDR3 is 12 amino acids. Trimming removed 10 bases from V and 4 bases from J, with 11 bases in between. CDR1 MDHEN and CDR2 SYDVKM come from the germline V gene. Here the CDR3 reads CAILSLNQPQHF. CDR3 DNA sequence: TGTGCCATCCTGTCTTTAAATCAGCCCCAGCATTTT.

The chain employs TRBV14 and TRBJ2-1; TRBD2 is a possible D gene (6 bases). The CDR3 is 17 residues long. Deletions cut 5 bases from V and 2 bases from J, with 19 bases between. From germline, CDR1 is SGHDN and CDR2 FVKESK. The CDR3 DNA sequence: TGTGCCAGCAGCTATAAATCCGGGACTCCTGCCTACAATGAGCAGTTCTTC. This gives the protein CASSYKSGTPAYNEQFF.

The chain recombines TRBV5-8 with TRBJ2-6; 7 bases match TRBD2. Per the germline V gene, CDR1 is SGHTS and CDR2 is YDEGEE. The V segment lost 4 bases and the J segment 5 bases; nucleotides outside the gene matches: 6. The CDR3 loop spans 15 amino acids. CDR3 protein: CASSRGGGRANVLTF. The CDR3 DNA reads TGTGCCAGCAGCAGGGGCGGGGGTCGGGCCAACGTCCTGACTTTC.